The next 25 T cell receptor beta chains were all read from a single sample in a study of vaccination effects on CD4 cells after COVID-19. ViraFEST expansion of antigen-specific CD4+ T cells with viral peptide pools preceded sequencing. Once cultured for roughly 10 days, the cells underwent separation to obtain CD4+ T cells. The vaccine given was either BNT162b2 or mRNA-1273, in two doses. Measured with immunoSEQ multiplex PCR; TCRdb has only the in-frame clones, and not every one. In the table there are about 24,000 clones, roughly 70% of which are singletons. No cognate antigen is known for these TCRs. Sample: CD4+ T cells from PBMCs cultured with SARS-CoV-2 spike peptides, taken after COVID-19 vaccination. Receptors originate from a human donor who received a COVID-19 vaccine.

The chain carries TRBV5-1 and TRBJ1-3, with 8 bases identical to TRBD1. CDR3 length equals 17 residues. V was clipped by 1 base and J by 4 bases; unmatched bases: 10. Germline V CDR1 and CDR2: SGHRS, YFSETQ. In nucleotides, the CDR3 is TGCGCCAGCAGCTTGACGACCGGACAGGGCTGGGGAAACACCATATATTTT. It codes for CASSLTTGQGWGNTIYF.

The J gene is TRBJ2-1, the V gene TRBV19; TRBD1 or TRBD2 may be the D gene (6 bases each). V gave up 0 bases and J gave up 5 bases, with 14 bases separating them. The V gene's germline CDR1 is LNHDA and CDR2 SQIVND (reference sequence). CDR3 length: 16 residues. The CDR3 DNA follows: TGTGCCAGTAGTATAGATGCGCAGGGGACTCACAATGAGCAGTTCTTC. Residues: CASSIDAQGTHNEQFF.

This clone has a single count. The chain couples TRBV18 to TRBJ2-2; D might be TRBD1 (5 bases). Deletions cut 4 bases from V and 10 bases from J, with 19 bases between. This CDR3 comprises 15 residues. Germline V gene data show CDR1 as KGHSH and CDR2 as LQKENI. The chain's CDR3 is CASSRRRDLGAELFF. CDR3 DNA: TGTGCCAGCTCACGACGGCGCGATTTAGGGGCGGAGCTGTTTTTT.

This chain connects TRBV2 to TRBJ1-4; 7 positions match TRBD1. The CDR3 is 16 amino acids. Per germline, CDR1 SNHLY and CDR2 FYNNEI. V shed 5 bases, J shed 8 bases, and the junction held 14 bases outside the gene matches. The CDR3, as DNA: TGTGCCAGCAGTTTAGACAGGGCACGAAGATACGAAAAACTGTTTTTT. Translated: CASSLDRARRYEKLFF.

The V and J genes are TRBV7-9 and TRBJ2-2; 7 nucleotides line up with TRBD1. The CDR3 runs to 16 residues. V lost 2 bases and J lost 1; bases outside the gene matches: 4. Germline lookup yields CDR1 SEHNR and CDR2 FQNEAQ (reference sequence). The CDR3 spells CASSLPTGLNTGELFF. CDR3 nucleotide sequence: TGTGCCAGCAGCTTACCGACAGGGTTGAACACCGGGGAGCTGTTTTTT.

The CDR3 protein is CASTFGGQGQKNTEAFF. In DNA form, the CDR3 reads TGTGCCTCTACTTTCGGGGGACAGGGCCAAAAAAACACTGAAGCTTTCTTT. The V gene is TRBV7-8, the J gene TRBJ1-1; 9 nucleotides match TRBD1. The length of the CDR3 is 17 residues. The V and J ends lost 11 bases and 2 bases, in that order; junction bases with no gene match: 18. The V gene's germline CDR1 is SGHVS and CDR2 FQNEAQ.

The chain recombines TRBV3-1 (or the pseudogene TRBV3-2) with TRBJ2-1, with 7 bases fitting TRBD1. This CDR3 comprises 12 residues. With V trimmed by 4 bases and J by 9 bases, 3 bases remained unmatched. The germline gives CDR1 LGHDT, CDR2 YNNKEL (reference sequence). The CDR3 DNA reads TGTGCCAGCAGCCCTGGACAGGTTGAGCAGTTCTTC. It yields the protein CASSPGQVEQFF.

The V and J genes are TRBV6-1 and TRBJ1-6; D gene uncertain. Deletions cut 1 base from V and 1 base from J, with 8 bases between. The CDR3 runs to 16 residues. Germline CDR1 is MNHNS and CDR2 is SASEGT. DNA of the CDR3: TGTGCCAGCAGTGAAGACAGAGAGTCCTATAATTCACCCCTCCACTTT. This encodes CASSEDRESYNSPLHF.

The CDR3 protein is CASSLGGRGIMNTEAFF. Written as DNA, the CDR3 is TGTGCCAGCAGCTTAGGGGGCAGGGGTATAATGAACACTGAAGCTTTCTTT. The gene calls are TRBV7-9 and TRBJ1-1; tentatively, D is TRBD1 (6 bases). This CDR3 has 17 residues. Between the trimmed V and J ends, which lost 1 base and 0 bases, there was a span of 15 bases. Germline V gene data show CDR1 as SEHNR and CDR2 as FQNEAQ (reference sequence).

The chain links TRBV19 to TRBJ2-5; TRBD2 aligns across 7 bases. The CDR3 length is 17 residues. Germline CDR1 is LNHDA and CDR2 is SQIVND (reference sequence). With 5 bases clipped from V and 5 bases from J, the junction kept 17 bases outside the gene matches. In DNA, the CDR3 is TGTGCCAGTAGTCCCCTGGGTTGGGAGGGCCAGTTGGAGACCCAGTACTTC. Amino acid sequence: CASSPLGWEGQLETQYF.

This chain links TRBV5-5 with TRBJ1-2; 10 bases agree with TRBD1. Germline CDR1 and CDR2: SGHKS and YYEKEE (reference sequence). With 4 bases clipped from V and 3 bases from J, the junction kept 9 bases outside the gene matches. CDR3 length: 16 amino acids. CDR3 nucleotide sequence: TGTGCCAGCAGCCCTAGGAGGGACAGGGGAGACTATGGCTACACCTTC. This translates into CASSPRRDRGDYGYTF.

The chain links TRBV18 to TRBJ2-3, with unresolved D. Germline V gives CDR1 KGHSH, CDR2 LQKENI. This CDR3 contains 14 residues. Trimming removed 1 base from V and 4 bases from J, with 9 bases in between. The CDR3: CASSPQGQADTQYF. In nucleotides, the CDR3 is TGTGCCAGCTCACCACAGGGTCAGGCAGATACGCAGTATTTT.

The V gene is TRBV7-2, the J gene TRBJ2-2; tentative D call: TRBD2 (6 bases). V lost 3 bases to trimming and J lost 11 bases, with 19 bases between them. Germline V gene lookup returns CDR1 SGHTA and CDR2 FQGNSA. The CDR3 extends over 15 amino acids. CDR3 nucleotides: TGTGCCAGCAGCTTGGAGGGTACTTTATCGGGCGAGCTGTTTTTT. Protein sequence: CASSLEGTLSGELFF.

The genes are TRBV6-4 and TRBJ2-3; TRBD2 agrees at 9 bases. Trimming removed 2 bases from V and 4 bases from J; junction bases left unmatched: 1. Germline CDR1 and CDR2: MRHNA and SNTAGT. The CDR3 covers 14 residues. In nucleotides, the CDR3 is TGTGCCAGCAGTGACGCGGGGGGGCCAGATACGCAGTATTTT. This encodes CASSDAGGPDTQYF.

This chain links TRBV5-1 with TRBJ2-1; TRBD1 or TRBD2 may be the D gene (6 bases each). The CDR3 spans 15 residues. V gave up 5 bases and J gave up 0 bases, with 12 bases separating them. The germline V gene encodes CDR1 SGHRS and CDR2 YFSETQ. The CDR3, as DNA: TGCGCCAGCAGTCAAGGGGGGACCTCCTACAATGAGCAGTTCTTC. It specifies CASSQGGTSYNEQFF.

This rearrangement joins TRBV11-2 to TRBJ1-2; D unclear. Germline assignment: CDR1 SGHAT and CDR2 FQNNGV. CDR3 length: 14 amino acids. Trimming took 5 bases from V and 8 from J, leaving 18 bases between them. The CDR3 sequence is CASSPLDTTGGYTF. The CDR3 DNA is TGTGCCAGCAGCCCGCTTGACACGACTGGGGGCTACACCTTC.

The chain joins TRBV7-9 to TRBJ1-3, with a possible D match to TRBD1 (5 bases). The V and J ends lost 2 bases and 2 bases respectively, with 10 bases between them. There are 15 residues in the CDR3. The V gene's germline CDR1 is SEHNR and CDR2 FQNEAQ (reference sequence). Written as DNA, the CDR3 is TGTGCCAGCAGCTTAATCGGGGGAACTGGAAACACCATATATTTT. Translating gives CASSLIGGTGNTIYF.

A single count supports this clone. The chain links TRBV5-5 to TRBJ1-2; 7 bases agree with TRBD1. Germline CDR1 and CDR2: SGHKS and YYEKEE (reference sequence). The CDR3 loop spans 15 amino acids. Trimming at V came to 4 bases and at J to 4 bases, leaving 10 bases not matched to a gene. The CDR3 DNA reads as TGTGCCAGCAGCCCAACCGACAGGGCCCTCTATGGCTACACCTTC. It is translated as CASSPTDRALYGYTF.

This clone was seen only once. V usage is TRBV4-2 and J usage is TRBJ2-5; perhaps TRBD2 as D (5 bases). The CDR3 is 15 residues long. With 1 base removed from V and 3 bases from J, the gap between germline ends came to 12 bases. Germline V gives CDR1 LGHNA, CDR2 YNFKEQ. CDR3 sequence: CASSQVTGVEETQYF. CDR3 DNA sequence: TGTGCCAGCAGCCAAGTGACCGGGGTGGAAGAGACCCAGTACTTC.

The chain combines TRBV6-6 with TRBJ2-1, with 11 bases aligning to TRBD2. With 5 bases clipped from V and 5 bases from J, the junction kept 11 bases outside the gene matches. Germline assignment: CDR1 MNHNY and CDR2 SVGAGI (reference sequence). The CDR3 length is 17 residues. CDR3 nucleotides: TGTGCCAGCAGTCAACTCTTAGCGGGGGGGCGAGACAATGAGCAGTTCTTC. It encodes CASSQLLAGGRDNEQFF.

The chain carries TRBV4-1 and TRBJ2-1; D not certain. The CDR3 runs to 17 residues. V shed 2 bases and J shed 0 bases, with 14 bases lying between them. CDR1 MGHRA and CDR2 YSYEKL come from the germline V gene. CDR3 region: CASSQKPLRVSYNEQFF. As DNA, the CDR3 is TGCGCCAGCAGCCAAAAACCCCTAAGAGTCTCCTACAATGAGCAGTTCTTC.

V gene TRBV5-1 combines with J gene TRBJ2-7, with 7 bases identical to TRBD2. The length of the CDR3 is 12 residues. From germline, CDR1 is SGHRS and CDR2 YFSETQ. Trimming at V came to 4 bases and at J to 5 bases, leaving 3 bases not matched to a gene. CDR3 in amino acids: CASSAGTNEQYF. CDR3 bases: TGCGCCAGCAGCGCAGGGACTAACGAGCAGTACTTC.

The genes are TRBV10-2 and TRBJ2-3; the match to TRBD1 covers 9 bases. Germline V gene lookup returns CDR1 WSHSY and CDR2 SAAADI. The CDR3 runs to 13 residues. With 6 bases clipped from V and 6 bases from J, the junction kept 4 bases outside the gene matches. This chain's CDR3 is CASSRQGVDTQYF. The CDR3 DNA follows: TGCGCCAGCAGCCGACAGGGGGTGGATACGCAGTATTTT.

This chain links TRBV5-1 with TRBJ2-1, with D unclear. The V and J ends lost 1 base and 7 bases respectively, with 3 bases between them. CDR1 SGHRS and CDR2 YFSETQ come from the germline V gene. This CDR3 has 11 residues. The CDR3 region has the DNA TGCGCCAGCAGCTTGTTGAATGAGCAGTTCTTC. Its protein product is CASSLLNEQFF. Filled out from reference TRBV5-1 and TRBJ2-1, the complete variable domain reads KAGVTQTPRYLIKTRGQQVTLSCSPISGHRSVSWYQQTPGQGLQFLFEYFSETQRNKGNFPGRFSGRQFSNSRSEMNVSTLELGDSALYLCASSLLNEQFFGPGTRLTVL.

The CDR3 here is CATTTGSNTEAFF. The CDR3 bases are TGTGCCACTACGACAGGGTCGAACACTGAAGCTTTCTTT. The chain links TRBV19 to TRBJ1-1; 7 nucleotides agree with TRBD1. From germline, CDR1 is LNHDA and CDR2 SQIVND (reference sequence). The V and J ends lost 10 bases and 1 base, in that order; junction bases with no gene match: 6. The CDR3 covers 13 residues.